This T cell receptor beta chain emerged from a study of blood T cell repertoires in COVID-19. Turning to the study itself: Sites across the United States, Italy and Spain contributed samples from acute and convalescent COVID-19. T cells, B-cell-depleted T cells, or PBMCs supplied cDNA or gDNA.

The germline V and J ends were trimmed by 2 bases and 8 bases, with 6 bases remaining between them. CDR3 length: 11 residues. Per the germline V gene, CDR1 is MNHEY and CDR2 is SVGAGI. Of note for this clone: The identical CDR3 is also encoded by other nucleotide sequences in the sample.

Original methodology: Reference gene primers were amplified, and this amplification served to estimate nucleated cell counts. Clones were read by immunoSEQ multiplex PCR, and TCRdb kept only the in-frame ones, dropping some. V and J calls and clone size are copied from that table; D and trimming were computed from the DNA. The sample holds about 74,000 clones, about 86% seen once. The sequence was collected from a woman older than 75 with active or convalescent COVID-19. Sequencing was carried out using peripheral blood. V is TRBV6-5 and J is TRBJ1-2, with D unresolved. The CDR3 DNA is TGTGCCAGCAGTTACCGCGGCGGCTACACCTTC. Translating it yields CASSYRGGYTF.